Sequencing of this T cell receptor beta chain was carried out in a study of blood T cell repertoires in COVID-19. The overall study: Acute and convalescent COVID-19 specimens originated in the United States, Italy and Spain. The analysed material was cDNA or gDNA that came from T cells, B-cell-depleted T cells, or PBMCs.

In the original processing: Estimation of nucleated cell counts relied on the amplification of reference gene primers. TCRdb keeps only in-frame clones here, not all; method: immunoSEQ multiplex PCR. V, J and clone size reflect that table, while D and trimming were determined from the DNA. The data show around 230,000 clones, roughly 85% seen once. The receptor comes from a woman in her 70s with active or convalescent COVID-19. The specimen sequenced was peripheral blood.

The CDR3 nucleotides read TGTGCCATCAGTGAGTCAAACAGGGGGAACACTGAAGCTTTCTTT. Its protein is CAISESNRGNTEAFF. The chain has TRBV10-3 and TRBJ1-1, with 7 bases lining up with TRBD1. J lost 1 base, V lost 0 bases, and 2 bases had no gene match. The CDR3 consists of 15 residues. Germline assignment: CDR1 ENHRY and CDR2 SYGVKD.